A selection of T cell receptor beta chains follows, all from one sample in a study of cytomegalovirus exposure and HLA in healthy donors. Assay used: immunoSEQ multiplex PCR; TCRdb lists only in-frame clones, some missing. Among about 220,000 clones listed, 75% to 95% were seen once. Sequencing was performed on PBMCs. Receptors originate from a woman aged 18-35 years in good health and CMV-seronegative. Each CDR3 is given with its conserved first and last residue. A D gene is named only where the DNA matches it firmly. The size field is filled for only some rows; it gives once, few, many or a size class.

clone_size: .; v_call: TRBV5-6; j_call: TRBJ2-5; d_call: TRBD1; cdr3_nt: TGTGCCAGCAGCACAAACAGGGGAAAAGAGACCCAGTACTTC; cdr3_aa: CASSTNRGKETQYF
clone_size: .; v_call: TRBV5-1; j_call: TRBJ2-1; d_call: .; cdr3_nt: TGCGCCAGCAGCTTGGAGCTAGCCCTTGCCTACAATGAGCAGTTCTTC; cdr3_aa: CASSLELALAYNEQFF
clone_size: .; v_call: TRBV19; j_call: TRBJ2-1; d_call: TRBD1; cdr3_nt: TGTGCCAGTAGTATGGACAGGGGGCTCGTTGAGCAGTTCTTC; cdr3_aa: CASSMDRGLVEQFF
clone_size: .; v_call: TRBV5-1; j_call: TRBJ2-1; d_call: TRBD2; cdr3_nt: TGCGCCAGCAGCTGGGATCGCCTCGCGACTAGCGCGTTCGAGCAGTTCTTC; cdr3_aa: CASSWDRLATSAFEQFF
clone_size: .; v_call: TRBV5-4; j_call: TRBJ1-2; d_call: .; cdr3_nt: TGTGCCAGCAGCTCAAGGGGGGGGTCTGGCTACACCTTC; cdr3_aa: CASSSRGGSGYTF
clone_size: .; v_call: TRBV11-2; j_call: TRBJ2-7; d_call: .; cdr3_nt: TGTGCCAGCAGCTCCGGGGATTCCTACGAGCAGTACTTC; cdr3_aa: CASSSGDSYEQYF
clone_size: .; v_call: TRBV5-1; j_call: TRBJ1-1; d_call: TRBD1; cdr3_nt: TGCGCCAGCAGCTTCGGTGGGACAGGGAGTACTGAAGCTTTCTTT; cdr3_aa: CASSFGGTGSTEAFF
clone_size: few; v_call: TRBV11-3; j_call: TRBJ2-2; d_call: TRBD2; cdr3_nt: TGTGCCAGCAGCTCAGCCAGCGGGAGGGCTAGCGGGGAGCTGTTTTTT; cdr3_aa: CASSSASGRASGELFF
clone_size: .; v_call: TRBV9; j_call: TRBJ2-1; d_call: TRBD2; cdr3_nt: TGTGCCAGCAGCGTACGTTCGACTAGCGGGAATCGCAATGAGCAGTTCTTC; cdr3_aa: CASSVRSTSGNRNEQFF
clone_size: .; v_call: TRBV28; j_call: TRBJ2-7; d_call: .; cdr3_nt: TGTGCCAGCAGGTTCGAGGGTTGGCACGAGCAGTACTTC; cdr3_aa: CASRFEGWHEQYF
clone_size: .; v_call: TRBV27; j_call: TRBJ2-7; d_call: .; cdr3_nt: TGTGCCAGCAGTCCAGGACACAGTGAGCAGTACTTC; cdr3_aa: CASSPGHSEQYF
clone_size: .; v_call: TRBV30; j_call: TRBJ2-2; d_call: TRBD2; cdr3_nt: TGTGCCCGCCCCGCCAGCGGTGGAGCGGGAGCGGGTTTTTCCGGGGAGCTGTTTTTT; cdr3_aa: CARPASGGAGAGFSGELFF
clone_size: .; v_call: TRBV5-1; j_call: TRBJ1-3; d_call: TRBD1; cdr3_nt: TGCGCCAGCAGCTTCGCAGGGGACAGCTCTGGAAACACCATATATTTT; cdr3_aa: CASSFAGDSSGNTIYF
clone_size: .; v_call: TRBV12-5; j_call: TRBJ1-5; d_call: .; cdr3_nt: TGTGCTAGTGGTTCCCCCACAATCAGCAATCAGCCCCAGCATTTT; cdr3_aa: CASGSPTISNQPQHF
clone_size: .; v_call: TRBV6-1; j_call: TRBJ1-4; d_call: TRBD1; cdr3_nt: TGTGCCAGCAGTAAGGGGGCCGGCGAAAAACTGTTTTTT; cdr3_aa: CASSKGAGEKLFF
clone_size: .; v_call: TRBV7-2; j_call: TRBJ1-5; d_call: .; cdr3_nt: TGTGCCAGCAGCTTATCAGGGGTTGTTCAGCCCCAGCATTTT; cdr3_aa: CASSLSGVVQPQHF
clone_size: once; v_call: TRBV7-9; j_call: TRBJ1-1; d_call: TRBD1; cdr3_nt: TGTGCCAGCAGCTTAGCGGGACAGGTAGGCGAAGCTTTCTTT; cdr3_aa: CASSLAGQVGEAFF
clone_size: .; v_call: TRBV11-3; j_call: TRBJ2-1; d_call: TRBD2; cdr3_nt: TGTGCCAGCAGCTTAGGACTAGCGGGGTACAATGAGCAGTTCTTC; cdr3_aa: CASSLGLAGYNEQFF
clone_size: .; v_call: TRBV9; j_call: TRBJ2-7; d_call: TRBD1; cdr3_nt: TGTGCCAGCAGCGCACCGGGACAGGGTTGGTTCGAGCAGTACTTC; cdr3_aa: CASSAPGQGWFEQYF
clone_size: .; v_call: TRBV9; j_call: TRBJ2-2; d_call: .; cdr3_nt: TGTGCCAGCAGCGTATCCGGGTACAACACCGGGGAGCTGTTTTTT; cdr3_aa: CASSVSGYNTGELFF
clone_size: .; v_call: TRBV30; j_call: TRBJ2-3; d_call: .; cdr3_nt: TGTGCCTGGAGTCCATCCGAGGATACGCAGTATTTT; cdr3_aa: CAWSPSEDTQYF
clone_size: .; v_call: TRBV14; j_call: TRBJ2-1; d_call: .; cdr3_nt: TGTGCCAGCAGCCAAGACGGGGGAAGCTCCTACAATGAGCAGTTCTTC; cdr3_aa: CASSQDGGSSYNEQFF
clone_size: few; v_call: TRBV6-1; j_call: TRBJ2-7; d_call: .; cdr3_nt: TGTGCCAGCAGTGAAAGTCCGGGGTACTACGAGCAGTACTTC; cdr3_aa: CASSESPGYYEQYF
clone_size: .; v_call: TRBV6-1; j_call: TRBJ1-2; d_call: .; cdr3_nt: TGTGCCAGCAGTGAAGTCAGGGGAATATATGGCTACACCTTC; cdr3_aa: CASSEVRGIYGYTF
clone_size: .; v_call: TRBV5-1; j_call: TRBJ1-3; d_call: .; cdr3_nt: TGCGCCAGCAGCTTGAGGAGTCCTGGAAACACCATATATTTT; cdr3_aa: CASSLRSPGNTIYF
clone_size: .; v_call: TRBV6-4; j_call: TRBJ2-3; d_call: .; cdr3_nt: TGTGCCAGCAGTGTGGGAGTGAGCACAGATACGCAGTATTTT; cdr3_aa: CASSVGVSTDTQYF
clone_size: .; v_call: TRBV25-1; j_call: TRBJ2-3; d_call: .; cdr3_nt: TGTGCCAGCAGTGAATACCCCGGCACAGATACGCAGTATTTT; cdr3_aa: CASSEYPGTDTQYF
clone_size: .; v_call: TRBV4-1; j_call: TRBJ1-5; d_call: TRBD1; cdr3_nt: TGCGCCAGCAGCCAACGGGGACAGGGATTTGATCAGCCCCAGCATTTT; cdr3_aa: CASSQRGQGFDQPQHF
clone_size: .; v_call: TRBV6-1; j_call: TRBJ1-4; d_call: TRBD1; cdr3_nt: TGTGCCAGCAGCGAAAACAGGGGACTGTACGAAAAACTGTTTTTT; cdr3_aa: CASSENRGLYEKLFF
clone_size: once; v_call: TRBV5-1; j_call: TRBJ1-1; d_call: TRBD1; cdr3_nt: TGCGCCAGCAGCTTGGGCCAGGGGGCTAACACTGAAGCTTTCTTT; cdr3_aa: CASSLGQGANTEAFF
clone_size: .; v_call: TRBV29-1; j_call: TRBJ2-1; d_call: TRBD2; cdr3_nt: TGCAGCGTCCGGGGGGGACTAGCGGGTATCAGTAATGAGCAGTTCTTC; cdr3_aa: CSVRGGLAGISNEQFF
clone_size: .; v_call: TRBV29-1; j_call: TRBJ2-1; d_call: .; cdr3_nt: TGCAGCGTAACACTAGGTTTGGGTGAGCAGTTCTTC; cdr3_aa: CSVTLGLGEQFF
clone_size: .; v_call: TRBV5-4; j_call: TRBJ2-2; d_call: .; cdr3_nt: TGTGCCAGCAGCTTGGATCCTGTGAGCGGGGAGCTGTTTTTT; cdr3_aa: CASSLDPVSGELFF
clone_size: few; v_call: TRBV6-1; j_call: TRBJ1-6; d_call: TRBD1; cdr3_nt: TGTGCCAGCGGGGACAGAAATTCACCCCTCCACTTT; cdr3_aa: CASGDRNSPLHF
clone_size: .; v_call: TRBV5-1; j_call: TRBJ1-3; d_call: .; cdr3_nt: TGCGCCAGCAGCTTGGGACAGGTATACTCTGGAAACACCATATATTTT; cdr3_aa: CASSLGQVYSGNTIYF
clone_size: once; v_call: TRBV28; j_call: TRBJ2-7; d_call: TRBD1; cdr3_nt: TGTGCCAGCAGTTTAGGGTTGAGGACAGGGACCTACGAGCAGTACTTC; cdr3_aa: CASSLGLRTGTYEQYF
clone_size: .; v_call: TRBV11-3; j_call: TRBJ1-2; d_call: TRBD1; cdr3_nt: TGTGCCAGCAGCACCACAGGGGGTGGCGGCTACACCTTC; cdr3_aa: CASSTTGGGGYTF
clone_size: .; v_call: TRBV27; j_call: TRBJ2-1; d_call: .; cdr3_nt: TGTGCCAGCAGTTTACGGTTAGGGGTTTACAATGAGCAGTTCTTC; cdr3_aa: CASSLRLGVYNEQFF
clone_size: .; v_call: TRBV5-4; j_call: TRBJ1-5; d_call: TRBD1; cdr3_nt: TGTGCCAGCAGCCTAGGACAGGGCGGCAATCAGCCCCAGCATTTT; cdr3_aa: CASSLGQGGNQPQHF
clone_size: .; v_call: TRBV30; j_call: TRBJ2-7; d_call: TRBD2; cdr3_nt: TGTGCCTGGACTATCGCGGGGGGCCCCTACGAGCAGTACTTC; cdr3_aa: CAWTIAGGPYEQYF
clone_size: .; v_call: TRBV19; j_call: TRBJ2-7; d_call: .; cdr3_nt: TGTGCCAGTAGCAGTGAGGGGCGGGGTTCCGAGCAGTACTTC; cdr3_aa: CASSSEGRGSEQYF
clone_size: .; v_call: TRBV5-6; j_call: TRBJ1-2; d_call: .; cdr3_nt: TGTGCCAGCAGCCCACCGGACAGTCCGTGGCTCTATGGCTACACCTTC; cdr3_aa: CASSPPDSPWLYGYTF
clone_size: .; v_call: TRBV5-6; j_call: TRBJ1-1; d_call: .; cdr3_nt: TGTGCCAGCAGTTATCGGCGCCCAGGGGAGGGGGCTTTCTTT; cdr3_aa: CASSYRRPGEGAFF
clone_size: .; v_call: TRBV5-1; j_call: TRBJ2-5; d_call: .; cdr3_nt: TGCGCCACCGCGCCCGGGGGTGAGGGGACCCAGTACTTC; cdr3_aa: CATAPGGEGTQYF
clone_size: .; v_call: TRBV13; j_call: TRBJ2-7; d_call: .; cdr3_nt: TGTGCCAGCATGTTAAGGGACACCTACGAGCAGTACTTC; cdr3_aa: CASMLRDTYEQYF
clone_size: .; v_call: TRBV27; j_call: TRBJ1-4; d_call: .; cdr3_nt: TGTGCCAGCAGACCGGGGGGGGGATGGGAAAAACTGTTTTTT; cdr3_aa: CASRPGGGWEKLFF
clone_size: .; v_call: TRBV2; j_call: TRBJ2-7; d_call: TRBD2; cdr3_nt: TGTGCCAGCAGGGCCAGGGAAGGGACTAGAGAGCAGTACTTC; cdr3_aa: CASRAREGTREQYF
clone_size: .; v_call: TRBV6-1; j_call: TRBJ1-1; d_call: .; cdr3_nt: TGTGCCAGCAGTGGGACAAGGAACACTGAAGCTTTCTTT; cdr3_aa: CASSGTRNTEAFF
clone_size: .; v_call: TRBV9; j_call: TRBJ2-7; d_call: TRBD1; cdr3_nt: TGTGCCAGCAGCGAGGGGGCGCCGAGCTCCTACGAGCAGTACTTC; cdr3_aa: CASSEGAPSSYEQYF
clone_size: .; v_call: TRBV5-4; j_call: TRBJ2-2; d_call: .; cdr3_nt: TGTGCCAGCACCCCGGGACTCCAGAACACCGGGGAGCTGTTTTTT; cdr3_aa: CASTPGLQNTGELFF
clone_size: .; v_call: TRBV27; j_call: TRBJ1-4; d_call: .; cdr3_nt: TGTGCCAGCAAGGCGGGAGGTGAAAAACTGTTTTTT; cdr3_aa: CASKAGGEKLFF
clone_size: .; v_call: TRBV7-8; j_call: TRBJ2-1; d_call: TRBD2; cdr3_nt: TGTGCCAGCAGCCCGACTAGCAATCGCCTACTATACAATGAGCAGTTCTTC; cdr3_aa: CASSPTSNRLLYNEQFF
clone_size: .; v_call: TRBV2; j_call: TRBJ2-5; d_call: TRBD2; cdr3_nt: TGTGCCAGCAGCGTAGGACTAGCGGAAGAGACCCAGTACTTC; cdr3_aa: CASSVGLAEETQYF
clone_size: .; v_call: TRBV7-9; j_call: TRBJ2-2; d_call: TRBD2; cdr3_nt: TGTGCCAGCAGCTTAGCGCCTAGCGGGGTCAACACCGGGGAGCTGTTTTTT; cdr3_aa: CASSLAPSGVNTGELFF
clone_size: .; v_call: TRBV5-1; j_call: TRBJ2-2; d_call: .; cdr3_nt: TGCGCCAGCCTACCGCCCGGCAGGGAGAACACCGGGGAGCTGTTTTTT; cdr3_aa: CASLPPGRENTGELFF